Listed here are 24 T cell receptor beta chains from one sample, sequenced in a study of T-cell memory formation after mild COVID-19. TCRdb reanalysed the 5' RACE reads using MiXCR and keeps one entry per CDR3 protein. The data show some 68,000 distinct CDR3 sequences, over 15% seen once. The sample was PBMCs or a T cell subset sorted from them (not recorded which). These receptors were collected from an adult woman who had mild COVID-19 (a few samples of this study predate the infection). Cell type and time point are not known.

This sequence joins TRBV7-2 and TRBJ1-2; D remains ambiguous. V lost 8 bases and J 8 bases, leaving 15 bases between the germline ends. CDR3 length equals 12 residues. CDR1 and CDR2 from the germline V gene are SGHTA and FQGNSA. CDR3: CASLDPSGGYTF. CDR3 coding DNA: TGTGCCAGCTTGGACCCCAGTGGAGGCTACACCTTC.

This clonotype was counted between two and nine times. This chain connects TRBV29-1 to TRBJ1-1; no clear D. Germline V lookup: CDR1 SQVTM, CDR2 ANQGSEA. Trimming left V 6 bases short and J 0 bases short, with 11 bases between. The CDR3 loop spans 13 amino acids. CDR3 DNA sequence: TGCAGCGTGACGGACGGTATGAACACTGAAGCTTTCTTT. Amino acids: CSVTDGMNTEAFF.

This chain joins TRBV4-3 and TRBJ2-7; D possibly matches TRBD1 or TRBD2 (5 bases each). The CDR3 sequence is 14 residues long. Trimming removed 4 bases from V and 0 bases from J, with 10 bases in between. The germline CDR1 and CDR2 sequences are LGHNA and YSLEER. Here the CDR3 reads CASSPGRGSYEQYF. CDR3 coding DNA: TGCGCCAGCAGCCCGGGACGGGGCTCCTACGAGCAGTACTTC.

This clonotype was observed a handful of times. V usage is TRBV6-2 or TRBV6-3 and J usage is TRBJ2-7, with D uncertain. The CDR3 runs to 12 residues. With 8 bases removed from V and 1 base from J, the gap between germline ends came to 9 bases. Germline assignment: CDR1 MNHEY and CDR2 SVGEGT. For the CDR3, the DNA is TGTGCCAGCGGGCAGCTTTCCTACGAGCAGTACTTC. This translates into CASGQLSYEQYF.

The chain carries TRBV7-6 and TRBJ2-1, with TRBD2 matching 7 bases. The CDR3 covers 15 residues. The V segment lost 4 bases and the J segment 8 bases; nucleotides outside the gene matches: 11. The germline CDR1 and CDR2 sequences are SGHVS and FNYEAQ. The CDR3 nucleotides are TGTGCCAGCAGCTCAGTTTTGGGGAGGGCCCATGAGCAGTTCTTC. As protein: CASSSVLGRAHEQFF.

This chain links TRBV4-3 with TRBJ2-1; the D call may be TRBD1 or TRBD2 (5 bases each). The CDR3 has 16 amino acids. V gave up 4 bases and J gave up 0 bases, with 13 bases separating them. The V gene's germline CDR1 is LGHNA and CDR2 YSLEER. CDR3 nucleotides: TGCGCCAGCAGCCCTCTGGGGGAGCACTCCTACAATGAGCAGTTCTTC. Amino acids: CASSPLGEHSYNEQFF.

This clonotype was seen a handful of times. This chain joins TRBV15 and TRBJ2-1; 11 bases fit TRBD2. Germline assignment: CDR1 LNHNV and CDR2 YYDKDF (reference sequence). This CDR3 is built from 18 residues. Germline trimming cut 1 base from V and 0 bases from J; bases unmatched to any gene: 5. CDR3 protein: CATSRVLAGADSYNEQFF. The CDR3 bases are TGTGCCACCAGCAGAGTACTAGCGGGGGCCGACTCCTACAATGAGCAGTTCTTC.

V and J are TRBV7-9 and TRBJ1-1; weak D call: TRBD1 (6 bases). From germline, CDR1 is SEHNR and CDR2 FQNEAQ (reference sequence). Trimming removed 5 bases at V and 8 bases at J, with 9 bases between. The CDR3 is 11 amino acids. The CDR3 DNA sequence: TGTGCCAGCAGCCTTGACAGGGAAGCTTTCTTT. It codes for CASSLDREAFF.

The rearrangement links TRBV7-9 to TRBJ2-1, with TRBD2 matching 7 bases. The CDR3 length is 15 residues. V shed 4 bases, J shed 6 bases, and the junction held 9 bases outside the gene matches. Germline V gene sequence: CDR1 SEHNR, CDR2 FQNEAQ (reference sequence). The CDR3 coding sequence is TGTGCCAGCAGCTCCACGAGGGACTACCCCAATGAGCAGTTCTTC. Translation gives CASSSTRDYPNEQFF.

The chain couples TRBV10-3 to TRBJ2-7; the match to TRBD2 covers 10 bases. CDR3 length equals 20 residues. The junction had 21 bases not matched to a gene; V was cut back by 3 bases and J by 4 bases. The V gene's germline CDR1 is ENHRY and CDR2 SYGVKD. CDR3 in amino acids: CAISDLRPSELAGARYEQYF. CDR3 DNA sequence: TGTGCCATCAGTGATCTCAGACCCTCCGAGCTAGCGGGAGCTAGGTACGAGCAGTACTTC.

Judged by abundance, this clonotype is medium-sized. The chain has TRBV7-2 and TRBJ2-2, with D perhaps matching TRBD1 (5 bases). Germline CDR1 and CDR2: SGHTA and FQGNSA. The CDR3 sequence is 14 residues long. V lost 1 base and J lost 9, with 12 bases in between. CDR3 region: CASSLGAGNRELFF. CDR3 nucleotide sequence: TGTGCCAGCAGCTTAGGGGCAGGGAATCGGGAGCTGTTTTTT.

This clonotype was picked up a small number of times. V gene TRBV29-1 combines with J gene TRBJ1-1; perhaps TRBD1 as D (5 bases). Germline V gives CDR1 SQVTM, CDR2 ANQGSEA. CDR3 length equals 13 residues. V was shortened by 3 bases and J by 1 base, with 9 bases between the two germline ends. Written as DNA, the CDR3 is TGCAGCGTTGATGGACACGGGAACACTGAAGCTTTCTTT. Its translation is CSVDGHGNTEAFF.

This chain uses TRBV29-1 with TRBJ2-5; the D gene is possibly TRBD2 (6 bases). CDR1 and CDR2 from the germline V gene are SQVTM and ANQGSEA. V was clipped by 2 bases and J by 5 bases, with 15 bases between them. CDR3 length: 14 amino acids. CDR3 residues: CSVERLDVGETQYF. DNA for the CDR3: TGCAGCGTTGAAAGACTAGACGTGGGGGAGACCCAGTACTTC. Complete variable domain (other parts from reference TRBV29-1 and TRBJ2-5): SAVISQKPSRDICQRGTSLTIQCQVDSQVTMMFWYRQQPGQSLTLIATANQGSEATYESGFVIDKFPISRPNLTFSTLTVSNMSPEDSSIYLCSVERLDVGETQYFGPGTRLLVL.

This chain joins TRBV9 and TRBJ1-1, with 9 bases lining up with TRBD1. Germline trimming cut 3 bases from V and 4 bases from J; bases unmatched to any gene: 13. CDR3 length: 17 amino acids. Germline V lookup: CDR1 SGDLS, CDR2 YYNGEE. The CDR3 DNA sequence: TGTGCCAGCAGCGCGACAGGGGGATTTGGCTGGGGCACTGAAGCTTTCTTT. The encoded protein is CASSATGGFGWGTEAFF.

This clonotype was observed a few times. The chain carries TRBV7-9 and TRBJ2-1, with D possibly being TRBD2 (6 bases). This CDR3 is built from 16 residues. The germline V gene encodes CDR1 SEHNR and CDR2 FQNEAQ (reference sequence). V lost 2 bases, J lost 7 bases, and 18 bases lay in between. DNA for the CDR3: TGTGCCAGCAGCTTATTAGCGATTAGCGGTAGGAATGAGCAGTTCTTC. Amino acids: CASSLLAISGRNEQFF.

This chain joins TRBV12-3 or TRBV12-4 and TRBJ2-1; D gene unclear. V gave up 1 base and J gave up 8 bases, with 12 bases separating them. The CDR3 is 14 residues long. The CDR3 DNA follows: TGTGCCAGCAGTTTAGATGCAGAAGGGTATGAGCAGTTCTTC. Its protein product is CASSLDAEGYEQFF.

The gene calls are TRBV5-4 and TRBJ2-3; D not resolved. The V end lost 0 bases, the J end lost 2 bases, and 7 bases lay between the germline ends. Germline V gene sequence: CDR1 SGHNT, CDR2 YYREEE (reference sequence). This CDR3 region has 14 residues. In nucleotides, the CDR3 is TGTGCCAGCAGCTTGGCCAAAGCCACAGATACGCAGTATTTT. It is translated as CASSLAKATDTQYF.

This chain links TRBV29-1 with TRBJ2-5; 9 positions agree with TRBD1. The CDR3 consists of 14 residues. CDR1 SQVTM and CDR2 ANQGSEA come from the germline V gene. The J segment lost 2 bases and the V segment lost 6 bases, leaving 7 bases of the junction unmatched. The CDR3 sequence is CSVNGQGHQETQYF. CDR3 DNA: TGCAGCGTCAATGGACAGGGGCATCAAGAGACCCAGTACTTC.

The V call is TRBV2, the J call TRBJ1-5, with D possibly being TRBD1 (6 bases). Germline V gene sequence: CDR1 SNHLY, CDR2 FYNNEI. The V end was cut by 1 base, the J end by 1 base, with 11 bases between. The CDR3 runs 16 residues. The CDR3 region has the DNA TGTGCCAGCAGTGAAGAACTTACAGGGAGCAATCAGCCCCAGCATTTT. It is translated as CASSEELTGSNQPQHF.

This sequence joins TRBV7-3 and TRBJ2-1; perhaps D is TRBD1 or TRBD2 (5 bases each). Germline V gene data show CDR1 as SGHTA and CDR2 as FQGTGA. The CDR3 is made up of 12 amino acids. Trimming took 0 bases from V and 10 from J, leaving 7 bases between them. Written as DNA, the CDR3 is TGTGCCAGCAGCTTAACAGGGGACGAGCAGTTCTTC. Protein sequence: CASSLTGDEQFF.

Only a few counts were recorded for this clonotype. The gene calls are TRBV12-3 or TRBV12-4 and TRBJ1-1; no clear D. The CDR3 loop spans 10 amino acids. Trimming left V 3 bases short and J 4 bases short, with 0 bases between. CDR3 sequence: CASSFTEAFF. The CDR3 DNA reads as TGTGCCAGCAGTTTCACTGAAGCTTTCTTT.

In nucleotides, the CDR3 is TGTGCCAGCCGCCGTGCGGGACTAGCGGGAGGGCCCGGCTACGAGCAGTACTTC. This encodes CASRRAGLAGGPGYEQYF. This sequence joins TRBV27 and TRBJ2-7; 16 bases fit TRBD2. The CDR3 has 18 amino acids. CDR1 and CDR2 from the germline V gene are MNHEY and SMNVEV (reference sequence). The trim removed 8 bases at V and 3 bases at J, leaving 13 bases unmatched.

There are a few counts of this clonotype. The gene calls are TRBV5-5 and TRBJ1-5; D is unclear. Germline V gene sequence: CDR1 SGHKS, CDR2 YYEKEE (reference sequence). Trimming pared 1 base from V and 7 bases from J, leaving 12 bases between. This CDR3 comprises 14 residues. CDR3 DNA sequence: TGTGCCAGCAGCTTGCACGGCGACGGACAGCCCCAGCATTTT. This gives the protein CASSLHGDGQPQHF. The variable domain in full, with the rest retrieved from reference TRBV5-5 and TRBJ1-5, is DAGVTQSPTHLIKTRGQQVTLRCSPISGHKSVSWYQQVLGQGPQFIFQYYEKEERGRGNFPDRFSARQFPNYSSELNVNALLLGDSALYLCASSLHGDGQPQHFGDGTRLSIL.

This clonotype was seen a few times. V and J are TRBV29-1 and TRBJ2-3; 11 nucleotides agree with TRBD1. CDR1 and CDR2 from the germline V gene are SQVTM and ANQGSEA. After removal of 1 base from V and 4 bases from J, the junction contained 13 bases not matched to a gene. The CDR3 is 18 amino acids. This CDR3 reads CSVEGDRGDTRGPDTQYF. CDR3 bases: TGCAGCGTTGAAGGGGACAGGGGGGACACCAGGGGCCCAGATACGCAGTATTTT.